This passage covers 13 T cell receptor beta chains from one sample sequenced in a study of blood T cell repertoires in COVID-19. The protocol was immunoSEQ multiplex PCR, while the TCRdb copy is restricted to in-frame clones and leaves out a portion. The repertoire has about 200,000 clones, more than 65% of them found once; the top ten carry roughly 7%. The material sequenced was PBMCs or T cells enriched from blood (not recorded which). Every receptor here comes from a man aged 40-55 years who had recovered from COVID-19.

The genes are TRBV3-1 (or the pseudogene TRBV3-2) and TRBJ2-7, with D possibly TRBD1 on 6 matching bases. Germline V gene lookup returns CDR1 LGHDT and CDR2 YNNKEL (reference sequence). This CDR3 comprises 13 residues. Trimming took off 4 bases at V and 4 bases at J, with 11 bases between the two ends. In nucleotides, the CDR3 is TGTGCCAGCAGCCGGGTCAGGGGATACGAGCAGTACTTC. Translating it yields CASSRVRGYEQYF.

This sequence joins TRBV4-1 and TRBJ1-5; D unclear. The CDR3 covers 15 residues. V was cut by 0 bases and J by 3 bases, with 9 bases left in between. Looked up from germline, CDR1 is MGHRA and CDR2 is YSYEKL. CDR3 coding DNA: TGCGCCAGCAGCCAAGATCTACTAGACAATCAGCCCCAGCATTTT. It yields the protein CASSQDLLDNQPQHF.

This chain joins TRBV2 and TRBJ1-2; 10 bases align to TRBD1. Germline V lookup: CDR1 SNHLY, CDR2 FYNNEI. The CDR3 totals 15 residues. J lost 2 bases, V lost 7 bases, and 7 bases had no gene match. CDR3 nucleotides: TGTGCCAGCACCCCGGACAGGGGGAACAACTATGGCTACACCTTC. It is translated as CASTPDRGNNYGYTF. The whole variable domain, filled in from reference TRBV2 and TRBJ1-2, reads EPEVTQTPSHQVTQMGQEVILRCVPISNHLYFYWYRQILGQKVEFLVSFYNNEISEKSEIFDDQFSVERPDGSNFTLKIRSTKLEDSAMYFCASTPDRGNNYGYTFGSGTRLTVV.

V gene TRBV3-1 (or the pseudogene TRBV3-2) combines with J gene TRBJ2-7, with 10 bases that match TRBD2. Trimming cost V 1 base and J 0 bases; bases outside gene matches: 9. Germline V gives CDR1 LGHDT, CDR2 YNNKEL (reference sequence). The CDR3 spans 18 residues. Written as DNA, the CDR3 is TGTGCCAGCAGCCAAGTCATTAGCGGGGGGCCATTCTCCTACGAGCAGTACTTC. Its protein is CASSQVISGGPFSYEQYF.

The chain carries TRBV24-1 and TRBJ2-1, with TRBD2 matching over 13 bases. Germline CDR1 reads KGHDR; CDR2 reads SFDVKD. The V gene end was trimmed by 5 bases and the J gene end by 4 bases; junction bases not matched to a gene: 4. This CDR3 is built from 16 residues. CDR3 nucleotide sequence: TGTGCCACCAGTGCGGGGACTAGCGGGGTATACAATGAGCAGTTCTTC. Its protein is CATSAGTSGVYNEQFF.

CDR3: CATLPDLQTHVGYTF. The CDR3 DNA reads TGTGCCACCCTCCCCGACCTTCAGACTCATGTCGGCTACACCTTC. The chain employs TRBV6-5 and TRBJ1-2; D is ambiguous. This CDR3 has 15 residues. Between the trimmed V and J ends, which lost 10 bases and 8 bases, there was a span of 26 bases. Germline CDR1 and CDR2: MNHEY and SVGAGI.

The CDR3 loop reads CATLPNLAGGLSSTDTQYF. Written as DNA, the CDR3 is TGTGCCACCCTACCAAACCTAGCGGGGGGTCTGAGTAGCACAGATACGCAGTATTTT. The V call is TRBV10-3, the J call TRBJ2-3, with TRBD2 matching 11 bases. V dropped 10 bases and J dropped 0; count of bases not matched to a gene: 18. This CDR3 spans 19 amino acids. Per germline, CDR1 ENHRY and CDR2 SYGVKD.

This clone has only one observation. The gene calls are TRBV20-1 and TRBJ2-5; D remains unclear. The CDR3 covers 16 residues. V was cut by 8 bases and J by 4 bases, with 26 bases left in between. Germline lookup yields CDR1 DFQATT and CDR2 SNEGSKA (reference sequence). CDR3 sequence: CSTSGRSLLTRETQYF. The CDR3 nucleotides are TGCAGTACGAGTGGTCGGAGTTTACTTACACGAGAGACCCAGTACTTC.

The CDR3 is CASSQVLAGGPTDTQYF. CDR3 coding DNA: TGCGCCAGCAGCCAAGTTTTAGCGGGGGGACCCACAGATACGCAGTATTTT. This rearrangement joins TRBV4-3 to TRBJ2-3; 10 positions agree with TRBD2. This CDR3 spans 17 amino acids. V shed 1 base and J 2 bases; nucleotides not matched to a gene: 6. The V gene's germline CDR1 is LGHNA and CDR2 YSLEER.

The chain carries TRBV7-2 and TRBJ2-7; tentatively, D is TRBD1 (6 bases). The CDR3 length is 14 residues. Germline values: CDR1 SGHTA, CDR2 FQGNSA. Trimming left V 2 bases short and J 2 bases short, with 10 bases between. The CDR3 reads CASSLQGLAYEQYF. CDR3 bases: TGTGCCAGCAGCTTACAGGGGCTGGCCTACGAGCAGTACTTC.

This clone was seen only once. V is TRBV30 and J is TRBJ2-7; D may be TRBD1 (6 bases). The CDR3 extends over 16 amino acids. Per germline, CDR1 GTSNPN and CDR2 SVGIG (reference sequence). V was shortened by 0 bases and J by 2 bases, with 17 bases between the two germline ends. The CDR3 is CAWSVPGTSIPYEQYF. CDR3 DNA: TGTGCCTGGAGTGTACCTGGGACAAGTATTCCCTACGAGCAGTACTTC.

V gene TRBV19 combines with J gene TRBJ2-7; the D is unclear. Trimming removed 0 bases at V and 2 bases at J, with 5 bases between. Looked up from germline, CDR1 is LNHDA and CDR2 is SQIVND (reference sequence). This CDR3 is 13 amino acids long. The CDR3 spells CASSIDFAYEQYF. DNA of the CDR3: TGTGCCAGTAGTATAGACTTTGCCTACGAGCAGTACTTC.

The chain has TRBV7-9 and TRBJ1-1; possibly TRBD1 for D (5 bases). Germline CDR1 reads SEHNR; CDR2 reads FQNEAQ (reference sequence). Trimming took 4 bases from V and 7 from J, leaving 13 bases between them. CDR3 length: 13 residues. DNA of the CDR3: TGTGCCAGCAGCTCCTTACCGGGGGGTGAAGCTTTCTTT. Amino acid sequence: CASSSLPGGEAFF.